This TCR beta chain was found in a study of cytomegalovirus exposure and HLA in healthy donors. Study in general: Around 76% of approximately 400 genotyped donors fell in the Caucasian-associated ancestry cluster. Broader study findings: A list of more than 150 TCR beta chains associated with cytomegalovirus was given. The classifier was said to identify cytomegalovirus status with high specificity and sensitivity.

From germline, CDR1 is SGHRS and CDR2 YFSETQ. J gave up 0 bases and V 1 base, and 3 bases lay outside the gene matches. The length of the CDR3 is 16 residues. To note about this clone: Its antigen is as yet unknown.

All the people who gave samples were healthy bone marrow donors. PCR used 60 Vbeta primers and 13 Jbeta primers. Assay used: immunoSEQ multiplex PCR; TCRdb lists only in-frame clones, some missing. This repertoire shows about 98,000 clones, about three quarters found once; its top ten account for less than 1.5%. Specimen: PBMCs. This TCR was recovered from a man between 35 and 55 years old in good health and CMV-seronegative. J is TRBJ1-4 and V is TRBV5-1, with TRBD1 identical over 7 bases. This chain's CDR3 is CASSLQGTATNEKLFF. DNA for the CDR3: TGCGCCAGCAGCTTGCAAGGGACAGCAACTAATGAAAAACTGTTTTTT.